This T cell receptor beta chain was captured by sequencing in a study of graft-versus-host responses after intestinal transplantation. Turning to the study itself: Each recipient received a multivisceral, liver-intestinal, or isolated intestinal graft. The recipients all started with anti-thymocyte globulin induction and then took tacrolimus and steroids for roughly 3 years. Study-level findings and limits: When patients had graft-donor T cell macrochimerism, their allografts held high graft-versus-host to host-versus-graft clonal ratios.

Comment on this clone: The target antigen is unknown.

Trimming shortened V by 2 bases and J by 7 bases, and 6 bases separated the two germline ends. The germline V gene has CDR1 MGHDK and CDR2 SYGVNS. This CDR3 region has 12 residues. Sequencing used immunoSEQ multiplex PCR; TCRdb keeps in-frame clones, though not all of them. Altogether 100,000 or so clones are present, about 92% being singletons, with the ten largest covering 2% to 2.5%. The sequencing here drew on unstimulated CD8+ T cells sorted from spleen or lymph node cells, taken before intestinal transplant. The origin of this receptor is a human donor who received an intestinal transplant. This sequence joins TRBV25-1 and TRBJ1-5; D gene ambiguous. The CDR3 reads CASSEGIQPQHF. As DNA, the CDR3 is TGTGCCAGCAGTGAAGGCATACAGCCCCAGCATTTT.